This T cell receptor beta chain was obtained from a study of siplizumab effects on memory and regulatory T cells. Study-wide points: Few alloreactive clones mapped to unstimulated subsets.

A remark on this clone: Its specificity is not known.

Germline lookup yields CDR1 SQVTM and CDR2 ANQGSEA. V was clipped by 7 bases and J by 0 bases, with 13 bases between them. The length of the CDR3 is 14 residues. The repertoire was sequenced with immunoSEQ multiplex PCR; TCRdb's copy has only in-frame clones and lacks some. The data contain 45,000 to 60,000 clones, roughly 87% of them seen just once; the ten biggest clones take up roughly 0.3%. The origin of this receptor is a human donor in good health. The specimen sequenced was naive CD8+ T cells sorted from blood. The chain joins TRBV29-1 to TRBJ2-1; the D is unclear. The CDR3 coding sequence is TGCAGCGCCTCGGACCTGAGCTCCTACAATGAGCAGTTCTTC. It specifies CSASDLSSYNEQFF.